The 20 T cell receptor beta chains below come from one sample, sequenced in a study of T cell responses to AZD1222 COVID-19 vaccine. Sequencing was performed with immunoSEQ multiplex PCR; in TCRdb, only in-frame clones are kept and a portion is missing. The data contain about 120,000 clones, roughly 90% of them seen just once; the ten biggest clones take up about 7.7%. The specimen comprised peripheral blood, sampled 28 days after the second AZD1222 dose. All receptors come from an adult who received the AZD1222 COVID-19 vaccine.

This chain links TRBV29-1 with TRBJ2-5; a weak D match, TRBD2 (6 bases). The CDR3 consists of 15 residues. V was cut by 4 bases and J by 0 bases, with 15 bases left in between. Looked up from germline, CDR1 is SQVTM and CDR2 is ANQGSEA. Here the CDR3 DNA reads TGCAGCGTTGGGATGCGGGGAAGTAACCAAGAGACCCAGTACTTC. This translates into CSVGMRGSNQETQYF.

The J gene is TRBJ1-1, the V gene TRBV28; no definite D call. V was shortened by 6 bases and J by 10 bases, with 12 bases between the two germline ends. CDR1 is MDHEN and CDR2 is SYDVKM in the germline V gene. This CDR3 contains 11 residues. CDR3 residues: CASRVGVRAFF. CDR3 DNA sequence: TGTGCCAGCAGGGTTGGGGTCCGAGCTTTCTTT.

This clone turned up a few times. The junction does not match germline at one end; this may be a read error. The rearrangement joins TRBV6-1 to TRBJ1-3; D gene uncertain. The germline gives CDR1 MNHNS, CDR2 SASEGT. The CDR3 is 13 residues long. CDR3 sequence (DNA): TGTGCCAGCAGCGAAGGACGGGGAAACACCATATATTTT. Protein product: CASSEGRGNTIYF.

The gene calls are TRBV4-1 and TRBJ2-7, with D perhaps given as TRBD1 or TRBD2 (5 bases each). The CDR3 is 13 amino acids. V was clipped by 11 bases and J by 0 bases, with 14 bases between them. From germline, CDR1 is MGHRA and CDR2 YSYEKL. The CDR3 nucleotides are TGCGCCCGATGGGCAGGGAGCTCCTACGAGCAGTACTTC. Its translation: CARWAGSSYEQYF.

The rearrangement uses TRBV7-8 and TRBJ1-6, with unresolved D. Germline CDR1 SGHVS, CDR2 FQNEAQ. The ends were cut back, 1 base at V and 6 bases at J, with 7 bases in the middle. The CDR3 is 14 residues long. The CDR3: CASSLGQLNSPLHF. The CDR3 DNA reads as TGTGCCAGCAGCTTAGGGCAGCTTAATTCACCCCTCCACTTT.

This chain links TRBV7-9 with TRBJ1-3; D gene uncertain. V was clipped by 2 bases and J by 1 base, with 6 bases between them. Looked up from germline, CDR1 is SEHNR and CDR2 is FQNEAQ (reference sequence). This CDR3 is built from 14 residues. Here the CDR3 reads CASSLSGSGNTIYF. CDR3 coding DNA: TGTGCCAGCAGCTTAAGTGGTTCTGGAAACACCATATATTTT.

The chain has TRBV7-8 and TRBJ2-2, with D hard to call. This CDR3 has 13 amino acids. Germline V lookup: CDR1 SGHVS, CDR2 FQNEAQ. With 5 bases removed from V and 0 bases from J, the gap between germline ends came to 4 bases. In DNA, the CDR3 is TGTGCCAGCAGCGTCGCGAACACCGGGGAGCTGTTTTTT. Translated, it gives CASSVANTGELFF. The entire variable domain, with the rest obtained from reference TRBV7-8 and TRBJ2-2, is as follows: GAGVSQSPRYKVAKRGQDVALRCDPISGHVSLFWYQQALGQGPEFLTYFQNEAQLDKSGLPSDRFFAERPEGSVSTLKIQRTQQEDSAVYLCASSVANTGELFFGEGSRLTVL.

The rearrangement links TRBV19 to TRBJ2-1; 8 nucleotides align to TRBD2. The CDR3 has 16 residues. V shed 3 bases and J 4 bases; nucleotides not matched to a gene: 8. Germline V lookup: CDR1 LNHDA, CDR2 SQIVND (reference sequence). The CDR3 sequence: CASSISLAGMYNEQFF. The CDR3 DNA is TGTGCCAGTAGTATCTCGCTAGCGGGTATGTACAATGAGCAGTTCTTC.

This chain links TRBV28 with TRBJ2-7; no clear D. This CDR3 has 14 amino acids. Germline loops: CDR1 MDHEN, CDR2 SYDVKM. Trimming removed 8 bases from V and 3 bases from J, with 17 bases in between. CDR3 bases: TGTGCCAGCGGGCCTGATTCGATAAACTACGAGCAGTACTTC. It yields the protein CASGPDSINYEQYF.

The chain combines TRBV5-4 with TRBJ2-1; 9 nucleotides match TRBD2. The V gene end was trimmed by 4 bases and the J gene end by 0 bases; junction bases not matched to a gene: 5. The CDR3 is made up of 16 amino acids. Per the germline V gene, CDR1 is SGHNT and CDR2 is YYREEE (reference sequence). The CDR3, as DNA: TGTGCCAGCAGCCACAAGCGGGGGGACTCCTACAATGAGCAGTTCTTC. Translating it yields CASSHKRGDSYNEQFF.

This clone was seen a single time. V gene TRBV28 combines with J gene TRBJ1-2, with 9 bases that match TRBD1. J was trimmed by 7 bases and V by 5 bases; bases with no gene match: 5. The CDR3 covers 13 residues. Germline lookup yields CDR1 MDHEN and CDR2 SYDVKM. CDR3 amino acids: CASSPQGASGYTF. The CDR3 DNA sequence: TGTGCCAGCAGTCCACAGGGGGCGTCTGGCTACACCTTC.

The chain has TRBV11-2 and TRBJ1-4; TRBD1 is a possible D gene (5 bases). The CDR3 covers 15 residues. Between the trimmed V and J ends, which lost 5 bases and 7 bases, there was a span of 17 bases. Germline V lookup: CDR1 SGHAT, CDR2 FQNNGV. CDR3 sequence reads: CASSHRTLRGEKLFF. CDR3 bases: TGTGCCAGCAGCCACCGGACATTGCGCGGTGAAAAACTGTTTTTT.

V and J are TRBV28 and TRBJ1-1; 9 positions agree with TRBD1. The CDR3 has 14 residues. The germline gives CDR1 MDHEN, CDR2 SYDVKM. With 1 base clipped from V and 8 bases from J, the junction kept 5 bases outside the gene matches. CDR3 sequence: CASSLSQGALEAFF. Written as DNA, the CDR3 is TGTGCCAGCAGTTTATCACAGGGGGCCTTAGAAGCTTTCTTT.

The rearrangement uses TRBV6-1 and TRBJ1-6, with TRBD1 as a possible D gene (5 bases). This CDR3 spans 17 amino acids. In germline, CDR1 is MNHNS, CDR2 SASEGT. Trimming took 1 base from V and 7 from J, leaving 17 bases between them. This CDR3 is CASSEGLMGQGNSPLHF. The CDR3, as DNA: TGTGCCAGCAGTGAAGGATTGATGGGGCAGGGAAATTCACCCCTCCACTTT.

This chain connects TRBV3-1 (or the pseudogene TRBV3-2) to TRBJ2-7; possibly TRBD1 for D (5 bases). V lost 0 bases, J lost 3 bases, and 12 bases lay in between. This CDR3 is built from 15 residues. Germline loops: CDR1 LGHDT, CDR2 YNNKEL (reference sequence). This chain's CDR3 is CASSQDPWGGYEQYF. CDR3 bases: TGTGCCAGCAGCCAAGATCCTTGGGGCGGCTACGAGCAGTACTTC.

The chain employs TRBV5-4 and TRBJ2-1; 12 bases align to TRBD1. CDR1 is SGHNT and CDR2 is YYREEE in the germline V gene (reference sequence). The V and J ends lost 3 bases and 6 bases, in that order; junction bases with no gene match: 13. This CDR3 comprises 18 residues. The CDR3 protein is CASSYPPGTGGSVNEQFF. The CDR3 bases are TGTGCCAGCAGCTATCCCCCCGGGACAGGGGGCAGTGTCAATGAGCAGTTCTTC.

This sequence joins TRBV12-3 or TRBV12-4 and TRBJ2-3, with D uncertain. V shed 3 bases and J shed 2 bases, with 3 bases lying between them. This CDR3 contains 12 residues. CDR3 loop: CASSLHTDTQYF. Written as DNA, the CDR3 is TGTGCCAGCAGTTTGCACACAGATACGCAGTATTTT.

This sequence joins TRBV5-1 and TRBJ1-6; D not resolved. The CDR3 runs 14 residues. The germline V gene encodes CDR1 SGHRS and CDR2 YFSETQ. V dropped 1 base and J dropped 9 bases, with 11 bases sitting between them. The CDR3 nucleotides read TGCGCCAGCAGCTTGACCCCTTTAAGTTCACCCCTCCACTTT. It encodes CASSLTPLSSPLHF.

In DNA, the CDR3 is TGTGCCACGGGGGACGGGGAGGGGGACACTGAAGCTTTCTTT. Translated, it gives CATGDGEGDTEAFF. This chain joins TRBV15 and TRBJ1-1, with D perhaps TRBD1 (6 bases). Germline values: CDR1 LNHNV, CDR2 YYDKDF (reference sequence). V lost 9 bases and J lost 3, with 17 bases in between. The CDR3 has 14 residues.

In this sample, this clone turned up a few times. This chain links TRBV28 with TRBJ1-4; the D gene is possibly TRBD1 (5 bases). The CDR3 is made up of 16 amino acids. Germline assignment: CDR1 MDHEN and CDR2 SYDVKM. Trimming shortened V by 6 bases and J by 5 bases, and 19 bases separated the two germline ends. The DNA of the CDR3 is TGTGCCAGCAGCCACCGATCCGCAGGGCTCAATGAAAAACTGTTTTTT. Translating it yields CASSHRSAGLNEKLFF.